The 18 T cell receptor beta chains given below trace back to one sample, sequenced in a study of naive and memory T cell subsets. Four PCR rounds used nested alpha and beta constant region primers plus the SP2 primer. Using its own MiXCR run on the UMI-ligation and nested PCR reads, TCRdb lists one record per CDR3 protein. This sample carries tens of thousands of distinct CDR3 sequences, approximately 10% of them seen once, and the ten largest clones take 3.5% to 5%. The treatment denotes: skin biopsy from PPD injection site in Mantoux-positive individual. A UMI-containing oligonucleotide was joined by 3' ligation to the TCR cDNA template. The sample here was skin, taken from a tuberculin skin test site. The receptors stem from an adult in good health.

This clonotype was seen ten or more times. CDR3 protein: CASSPGLTGGTYEQYF. CDR3 bases: TGTGCCAGCAGCCCCGGGCTGACAGGGGGGACCTACGAGCAGTACTTC. V usage is TRBV7-9 and J usage is TRBJ2-7; 9 nucleotides match TRBD1. Unmatched junction bases numbered 10, after V lost 5 bases and J lost 2 bases. CDR3 size: 16 residues. The germline V gene encodes CDR1 SEHNR and CDR2 FQNEAQ (reference sequence).

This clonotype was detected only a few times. CDR3: CSAPGGTGKPEQYF. CDR3 bases: TGCAGTGCCCCTGGAGGGACAGGGAAACCCGAGCAGTACTTC. This chain joins TRBV20-1 and TRBJ2-7; TRBD1 matches at 9 bases. The CDR3 runs to 14 residues. The trim removed 6 bases at V and 6 bases at J, leaving 12 bases unmatched. The germline gives CDR1 DFQATT, CDR2 SNEGSKA (reference sequence).

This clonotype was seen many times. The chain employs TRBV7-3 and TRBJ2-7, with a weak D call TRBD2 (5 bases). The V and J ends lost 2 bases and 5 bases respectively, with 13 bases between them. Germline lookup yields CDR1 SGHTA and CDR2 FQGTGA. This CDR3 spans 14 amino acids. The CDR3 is CASSLGLGQDEQYF. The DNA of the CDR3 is TGTGCCAGCAGCTTAGGACTTGGGCAGGACGAGCAGTACTTC.

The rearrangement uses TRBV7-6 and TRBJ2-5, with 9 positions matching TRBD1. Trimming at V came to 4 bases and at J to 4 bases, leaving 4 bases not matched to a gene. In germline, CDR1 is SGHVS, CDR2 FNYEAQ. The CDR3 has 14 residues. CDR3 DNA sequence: TGTGCCAGCAGCTCCGGGACAGGGACAGAGACCCAGTACTTC. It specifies CASSSGTGTETQYF.

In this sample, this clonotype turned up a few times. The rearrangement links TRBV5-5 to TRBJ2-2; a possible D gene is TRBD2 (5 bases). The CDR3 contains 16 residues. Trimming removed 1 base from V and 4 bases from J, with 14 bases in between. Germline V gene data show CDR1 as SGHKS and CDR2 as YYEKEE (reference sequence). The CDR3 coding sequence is TGTGCCAGCAGCTTGAGTGCGGGCCAGACCACCGGGGAGCTGTTTTTT. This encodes CASSLSAGQTTGELFF.

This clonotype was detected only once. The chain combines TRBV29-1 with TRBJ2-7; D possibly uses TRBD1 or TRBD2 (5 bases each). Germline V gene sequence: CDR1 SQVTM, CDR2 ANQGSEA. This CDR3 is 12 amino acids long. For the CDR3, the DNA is TGCGGGGGTAAACTTCCTACCTACGAGCAGTACTTC. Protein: CGGKLPTYEQYF.

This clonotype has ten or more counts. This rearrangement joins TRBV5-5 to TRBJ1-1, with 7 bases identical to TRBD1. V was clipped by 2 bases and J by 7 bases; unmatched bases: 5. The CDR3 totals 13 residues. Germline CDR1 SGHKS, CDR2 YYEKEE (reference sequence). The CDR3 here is CASSFAGDSEAFF. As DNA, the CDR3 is TGTGCCAGCAGCTTCGCGGGGGACAGTGAAGCTTTCTTT.

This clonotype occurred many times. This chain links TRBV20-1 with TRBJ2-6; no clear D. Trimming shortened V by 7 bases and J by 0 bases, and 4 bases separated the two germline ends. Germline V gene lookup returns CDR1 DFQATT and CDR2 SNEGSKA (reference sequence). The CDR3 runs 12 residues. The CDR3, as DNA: TGCAGTGTTCCCTCTGGGGCCAACGTCCTGACTTTC. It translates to CSVPSGANVLTF.

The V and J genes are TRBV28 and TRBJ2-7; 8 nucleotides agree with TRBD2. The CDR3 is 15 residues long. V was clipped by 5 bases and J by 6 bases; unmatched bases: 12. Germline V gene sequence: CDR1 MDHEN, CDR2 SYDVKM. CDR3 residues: CASSPSSGRIFEQYF. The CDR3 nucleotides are TGTGCCAGCAGTCCTTCCAGCGGGAGAATATTCGAGCAGTACTTC.

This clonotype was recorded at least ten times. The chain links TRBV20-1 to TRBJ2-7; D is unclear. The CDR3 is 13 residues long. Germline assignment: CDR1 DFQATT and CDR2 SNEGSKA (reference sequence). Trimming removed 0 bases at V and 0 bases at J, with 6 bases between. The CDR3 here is CSARDTLSYEQYF. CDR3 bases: TGCAGTGCTAGAGATACGCTCTCCTACGAGCAGTACTTC.

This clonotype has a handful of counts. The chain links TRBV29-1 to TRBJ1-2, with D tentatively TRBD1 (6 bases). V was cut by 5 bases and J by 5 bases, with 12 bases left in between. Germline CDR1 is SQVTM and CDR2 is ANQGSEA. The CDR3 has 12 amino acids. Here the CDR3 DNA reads TGCAGCGTTCAGGGGCAGAAGTATGGCTACACCTTC. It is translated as CSVQGQKYGYTF.

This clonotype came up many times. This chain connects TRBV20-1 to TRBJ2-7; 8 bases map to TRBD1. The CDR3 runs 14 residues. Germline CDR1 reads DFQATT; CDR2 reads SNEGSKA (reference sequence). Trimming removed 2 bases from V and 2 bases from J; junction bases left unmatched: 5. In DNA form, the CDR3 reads TGCAGTGCTAGACCTCTGGACAGGGCCTACGAGCAGTACTTC. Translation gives CSARPLDRAYEQYF.

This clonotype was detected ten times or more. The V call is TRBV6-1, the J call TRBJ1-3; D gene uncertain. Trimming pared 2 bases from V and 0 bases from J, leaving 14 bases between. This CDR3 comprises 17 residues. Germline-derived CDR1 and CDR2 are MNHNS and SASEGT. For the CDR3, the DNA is TGTGCCAGCAGTGAAAGGCAGACCTTCTCCTCTGGAAACACCATATATTTT. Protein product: CASSERQTFSSGNTIYF.

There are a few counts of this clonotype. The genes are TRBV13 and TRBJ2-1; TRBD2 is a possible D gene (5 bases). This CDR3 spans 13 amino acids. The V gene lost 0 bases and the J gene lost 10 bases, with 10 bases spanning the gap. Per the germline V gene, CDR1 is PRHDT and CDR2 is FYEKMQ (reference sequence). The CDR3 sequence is CASSLGRRGEQFF. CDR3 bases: TGTGCCAGCAGCTTAGGCCGGCGCGGGGAGCAGTTCTTC.

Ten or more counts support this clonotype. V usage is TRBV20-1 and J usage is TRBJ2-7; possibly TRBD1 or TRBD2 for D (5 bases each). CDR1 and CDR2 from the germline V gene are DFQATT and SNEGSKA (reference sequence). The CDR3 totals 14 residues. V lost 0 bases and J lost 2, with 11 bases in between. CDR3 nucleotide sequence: TGCAGTGCTAGAGATGGGACGGGGCCCTACGAGCAGTACTTC. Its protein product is CSARDGTGPYEQYF.

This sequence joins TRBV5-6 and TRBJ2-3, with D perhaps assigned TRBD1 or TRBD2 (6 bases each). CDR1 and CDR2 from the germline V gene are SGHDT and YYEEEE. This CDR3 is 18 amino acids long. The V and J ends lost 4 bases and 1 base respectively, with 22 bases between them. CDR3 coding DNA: TGTGCCAGCAGCCGCGGGGTGGAAAGGGGGGCCCGCACAGATACGCAGTATTTT. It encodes CASSRGVERGARTDTQYF.

CDR3 region: CASSPTSWLTQYF. Here the CDR3 DNA reads TGTGCCAGCAGCCCGACTAGCTGGCTTACGCAGTATTTT. This chain connects TRBV11-2 to TRBJ2-3; TRBD2 matches at 7 bases. CDR1 and CDR2 (germline): SGHAT, FQNNGV. This CDR3 has 13 residues. V gave up 5 bases and J gave up 8 bases; unmatched junction bases: 7.

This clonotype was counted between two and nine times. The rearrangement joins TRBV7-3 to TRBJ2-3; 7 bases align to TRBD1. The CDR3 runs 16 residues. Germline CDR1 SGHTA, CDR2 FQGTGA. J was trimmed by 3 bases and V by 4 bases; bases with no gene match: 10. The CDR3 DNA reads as TGTGCCAGCAGCTCCTCCGGGACAGTCGGTACAGATACGCAGTATTTT. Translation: CASSSSGTVGTDTQYF.